Many counts were recorded for the clone carrying this T cell receptor beta chain. The antigen remains unidentified. RNA transcripts were the source from which TCR beta CDR3 regions were amplified. First-round RT-PCR relied on HTBI primers, and a second-round multiplex PCR came next. Each CDR3 protein gets one entry after TCRdb re-called the multiplex PCR reads with MiXCR. Of roughly 610,000 distinct CDR3 sequences in the sample, 22% are singletons; the top ten hold around 7%. This sample is drawn from a study of Graves' ophthalmopathy and Graves' hyperthyroidism. Regarding the study as a whole: Cross-validated, the 13-signature model showed 87.88%/81.08% sensitivity/specificity, and 80%/75% in the test set.

Where ophthalmopathy was absent within 18 months of follow-up, hyperthyroidism was stable. Clinical symptoms, serum thyroxine, TRAb, thyroid ultrasound and orbital computed tomography were relied on for diagnosis. PBMCs were density-gradient isolated from around 11 ml fresh blood. Trimming removed 4 bases from V and 2 bases from J, with 18 bases in between. This CDR3 is built from 16 residues. Germline loops: CDR1 SGHAT, CDR2 FQNNGV. The receptor comes from a woman under 30 with stable Graves' hyperthyroidism. Some clones in this sample may be carry-over from other donors' samples. J is TRBJ2-7 and V is TRBV11-2; D is ambiguous. Sequenced material: peripheral blood. CDR3 nucleotides: TGTGCCAGCAGCTATAAGGCAGTGGTCAGAACCTACGAGCAGTACTTC. It is translated as CASSYKAVVRTYEQYF.